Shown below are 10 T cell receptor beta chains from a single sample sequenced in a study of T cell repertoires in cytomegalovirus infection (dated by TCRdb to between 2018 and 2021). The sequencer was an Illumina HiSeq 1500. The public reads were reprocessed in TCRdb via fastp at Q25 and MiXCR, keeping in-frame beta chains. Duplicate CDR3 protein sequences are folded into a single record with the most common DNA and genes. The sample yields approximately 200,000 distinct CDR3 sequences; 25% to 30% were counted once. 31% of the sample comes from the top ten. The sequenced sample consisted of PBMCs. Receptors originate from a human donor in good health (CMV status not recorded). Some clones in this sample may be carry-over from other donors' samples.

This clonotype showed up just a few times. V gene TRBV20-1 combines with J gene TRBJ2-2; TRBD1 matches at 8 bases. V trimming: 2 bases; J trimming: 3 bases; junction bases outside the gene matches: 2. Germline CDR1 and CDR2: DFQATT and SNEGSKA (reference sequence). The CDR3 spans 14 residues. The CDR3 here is CSARPQGDTGELFF. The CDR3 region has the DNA TGCAGTGCTAGACCACAGGGGGACACCGGGGAGCTGTTTTTT.

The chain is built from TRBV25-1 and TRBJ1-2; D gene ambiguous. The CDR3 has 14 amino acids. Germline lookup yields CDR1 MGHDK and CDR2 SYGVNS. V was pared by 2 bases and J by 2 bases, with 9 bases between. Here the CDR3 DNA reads TGTGCCAGCAGTGAAATGGACGGGAACTATGGCTACACCTTC. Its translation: CASSEMDGNYGYTF.

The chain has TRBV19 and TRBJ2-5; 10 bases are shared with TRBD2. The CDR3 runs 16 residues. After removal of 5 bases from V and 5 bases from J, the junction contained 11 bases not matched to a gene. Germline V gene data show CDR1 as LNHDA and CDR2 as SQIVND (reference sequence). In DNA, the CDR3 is TGTGCCAGTAGTCGACGGCTAGCGGGGGTGGCGGAGACCCAGTACTTC. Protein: CASSRRLAGVAETQYF.

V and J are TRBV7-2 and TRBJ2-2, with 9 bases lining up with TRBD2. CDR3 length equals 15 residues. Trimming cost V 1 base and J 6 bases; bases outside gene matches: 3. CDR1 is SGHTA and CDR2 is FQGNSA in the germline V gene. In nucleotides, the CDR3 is TGTGCCAGCAGCTTAGGGCGGGGGGGGCCCGGGGAGCTGTTTTTT. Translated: CASSLGRGGPGELFF. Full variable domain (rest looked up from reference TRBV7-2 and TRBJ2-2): GAGVSQSPSNKVTEKGKDVELRCDPISGHTALYWYRQSLGQGLEFLIYFQGNSAPDKSGLPSDRFSAERTGGSVSTLTIQRTQQEDSAVYLCASSLGRGGPGELFFGEGSRLTVL.

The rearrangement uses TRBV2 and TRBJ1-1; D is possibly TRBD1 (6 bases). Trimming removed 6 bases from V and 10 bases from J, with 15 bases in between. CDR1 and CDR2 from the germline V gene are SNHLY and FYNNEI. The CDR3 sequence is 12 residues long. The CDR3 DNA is TGTGCCAGCAGGCAGGAGGGGGTGCGAGCTTTCTTT. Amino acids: CASRQEGVRAFF.

Written as DNA, the CDR3 is TGCAGTGCTAGAGAGGCAGGATTAGACACCATATATTTT. It yields the protein CSAREAGLDTIYF. The V and J genes are TRBV20-1 and TRBJ1-3; no reliable D call. Trimming shortened V by 0 bases and J by 8 bases, and 11 bases separated the two germline ends. The CDR3 runs 13 residues. From germline, CDR1 is DFQATT and CDR2 SNEGSKA (reference sequence).

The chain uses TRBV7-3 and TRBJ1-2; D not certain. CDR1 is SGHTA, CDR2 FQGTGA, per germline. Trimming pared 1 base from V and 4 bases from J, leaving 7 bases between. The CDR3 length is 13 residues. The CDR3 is CASSLSRTYGYTF. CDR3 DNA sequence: TGTGCCAGCAGCTTAAGCAGGACCTATGGCTACACCTTC. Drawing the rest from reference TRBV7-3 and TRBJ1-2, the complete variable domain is GAGVSQTPSNKVTEKGKYVELRCDPISGHTALYWYRQSLGQGPEFLIYFQGTGAADDSGLPNDRFFAVRPEGSVSTLKIQRTERGDSAVYLCASSLSRTYGYTFGSGTRLTVV.

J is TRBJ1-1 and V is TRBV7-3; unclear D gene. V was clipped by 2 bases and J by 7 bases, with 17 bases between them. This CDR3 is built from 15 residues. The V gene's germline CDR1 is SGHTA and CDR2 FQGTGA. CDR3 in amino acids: CASSLLRIQDGEAFF. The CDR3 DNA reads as TGTGCCAGCAGCTTATTGCGCATCCAAGATGGTGAAGCTTTCTTT.

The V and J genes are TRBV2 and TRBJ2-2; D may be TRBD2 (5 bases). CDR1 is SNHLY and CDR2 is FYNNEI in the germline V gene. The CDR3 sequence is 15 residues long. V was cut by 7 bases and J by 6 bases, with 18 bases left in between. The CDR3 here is CASKDKRKAPGELFF. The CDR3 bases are TGTGCCAGCAAAGACAAGCGGAAAGCACCCGGGGAGCTGTTTTTT.

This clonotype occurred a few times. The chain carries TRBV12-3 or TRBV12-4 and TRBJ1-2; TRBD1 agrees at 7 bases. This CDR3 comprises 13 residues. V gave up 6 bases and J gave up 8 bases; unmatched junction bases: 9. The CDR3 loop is CASSPTGTNGYTF. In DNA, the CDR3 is TGTGCCAGCAGCCCGACAGGGACGAACGGCTACACCTTC.